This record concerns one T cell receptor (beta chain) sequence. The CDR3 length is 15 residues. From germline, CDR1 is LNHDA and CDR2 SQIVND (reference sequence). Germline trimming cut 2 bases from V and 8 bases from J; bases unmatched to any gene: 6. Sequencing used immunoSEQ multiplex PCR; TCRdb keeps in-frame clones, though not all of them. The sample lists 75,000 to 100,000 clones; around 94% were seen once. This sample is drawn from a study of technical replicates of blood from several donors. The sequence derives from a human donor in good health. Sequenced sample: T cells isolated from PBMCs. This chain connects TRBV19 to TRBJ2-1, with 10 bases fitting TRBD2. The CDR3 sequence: CASSISVAGGHEQFF. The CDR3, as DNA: TGTGCCAGTAGTATATCGGTAGCGGGAGGTCATGAGCAGTTCTTC.